The entry below describes one TCR beta chain. Its target is unknown. Germline CDR1 reads MDHEN; CDR2 reads SYDVKM. The CDR3 covers 18 residues. V was pared by 3 bases and J by 7 bases, with 16 bases of the junction left unmatched. This record comes from a study of shared clonotypes between healthy human individuals. In the study overall: Per-donor plates numbered three CD4 naive, three CD4 memory, two CD8 naive and one CD8 memory.

The study, taken as a whole, reports: As a rule, naive subsets had a larger estimated richness than memory subsets.

The table came from immunoSEQ multiplex PCR; TCRdb's copy has only in-frame clones and leaves some out. The sample records about 360,000 clones, less than 75% being singletons. The study separated CD4+ cells into CD45RA+ naive and CD45RA-negative memory subsets. This TCR came from a man aged 30-40 years in good health. The genes are TRBV28 and TRBJ1-5; TRBD1 aligns across 9 bases. The sequenced material came from memory CD4+ T cells sorted from blood. Subset in this sample: CD45RA-negative fraction. CDR3 protein: CASSFALGNRGPVQPQHF. The CDR3, as DNA: TGTGCCAGCAGTTTTGCGCTGGGAAACAGGGGGCCAGTACAGCCCCAGCATTTT.